This TCR beta chain was captured by sequencing in a study of T cell responses to AZD1222 COVID-19 vaccine. Germline CDR1 and CDR2: LGHDT and YNNKEL (reference sequence). The CDR3 is made up of 17 amino acids. V was pared by 0 bases and J by 5 bases, with 8 bases of the junction left unmatched. Here immunoSEQ multiplex PCR was the method, and the copy in TCRdb shows in-frame clones only, minus some. The sample includes some 130,000 clones, 80% to 90% seen only once; the top ten take under 2%. This specimen was peripheral blood, taken on day 0 of AZD1222 vaccination. The source of this sequence is an adult in good health. The genes are TRBV3-1 (or the pseudogene TRBV3-2) and TRBJ2-1; 9 bases align to TRBD2. CDR3 DNA: TGTGCCAGCAGCCAAGAGTCTCGACTAGCGGAGAACAATGAGCAGTTCTTC. Protein: CASSQESRLAENNEQFF.